The sequence of this T cell receptor beta chain was determined in a study of CD8 T cells in Susac syndrome. The V end lost 5 bases, the J end lost 5 bases, and 19 bases lay between the germline ends. CDR3 length: 16 amino acids. Germline CDR1 and CDR2: KGHSH and LQKENI. Reverse transcription used about 0.45 to 1 ug RNA and random hexamers. Across 54 Vbeta and 13 Jbeta, TCR beta CDR3 was amplified with immunoSEQ multiplex PCR. TCRdb reprocessed the immunoSEQ multiplex PCR reads with MiXCR, giving one entry per CDR3 protein. The sample lists 74,000 or so distinct CDR3 sequences, about 93% occurring once.

This sequence joins TRBV18 and TRBJ2-1; D may be TRBD1 (6 bases). The sequenced sample was CD4+ T cells from PBMCs. The sequence derives from a human donor with Susac syndrome. Here the CDR3 reads CASSVNAGATNNEQFF. The CDR3 nucleotides read TGTGCCAGCTCAGTAAACGCAGGGGCCACTAACAATGAGCAGTTCTTC.